The clone carrying this TCR beta chain was seen a handful of times. These data originate in a study of molecular identifiers for immune sequencing clone quantification. Germline CDR1 is SGHVS and CDR2 is FQNEAQ. V was clipped by 4 bases and J by 4 bases, with 26 bases between them. The CDR3 has 18 amino acids. Each CDR3 protein is one row after TCRdb ran MiXCR on the PCR reads. The repertoire has over 70,000 distinct CDR3 sequences, 25% of them found once; the top ten carry approximately 0.78%. The sample consisted of naive CD8+ T cells from blood, with Jurkat cell RNA spiked in. Sample subset: FACS-sorted CD8+CD4-CCR7+CD45RA+ naive T cells. The gene calls are TRBV7-8 and TRBJ2-7; either TRBD1 or TRBD2 may supply D (5 bases each). This receptor was identified in a human donor in good health. Some libraries in this study had Jurkat cell RNA spiked in. The CDR3 sequence: CASSSTQEVWAGSYEQYF. The CDR3 nucleotides read TGTGCCAGCAGCTCCACGCAGGAGGTTTGGGCAGGGTCGTACGAGCAGTACTTC.